These 25 T cell receptor beta chains came from one sample sequenced in a study of T cells in Graves' hyperthyroidism and ophthalmopathy. Amplification of TCR beta CDR3 regions was performed using RNA transcripts as template. The TCR CDR3 was amplified in a first-round RT-PCR using the HTBI primer set. TCRdb recomputed calls from the multiplex PCR reads with MiXCR, one row per CDR3 protein. In the table there are hundreds of thousands of distinct CDR3 sequences, about 14% of which are singletons. Sequences were obtained from blood. These receptors originate from a woman aged 40 to 50 with Graves' hyperthyroidism.

This clonotype was counted many times. The gene calls are TRBV2 and TRBJ2-1; 9 bases align to TRBD2. Losses at the gene ends were 8 bases for V and 3 bases for J; bases not matched to a gene: 2. This CDR3 is built from 13 residues. Germline V CDR1 and CDR2: SNHLY, FYNNEI. CDR3 amino acids: CASQLAGYNEQFF. DNA for the CDR3: TGTGCCAGCCAACTAGCGGGCTACAATGAGCAGTTCTTC.

CDR3 sequence (DNA): TGCGCCAGCAGCTTGGCCGCGGGACAGGGCTACGAGCAGTACTTC. Amino acids: CASSLAAGQGYEQYF. This chain links TRBV5-1 with TRBJ2-7; 9 nucleotides agree with TRBD1. V trimming: 0 bases; J trimming: 3 bases; junction bases outside the gene matches: 4. The CDR3 is made up of 15 amino acids. Germline CDR1 reads SGHRS; CDR2 reads YFSETQ.

This clonotype has a count of ten or more. V gene TRBV6-5 combines with J gene TRBJ1-1; 11 positions agree with TRBD1. There are 13 residues in the CDR3. After removal of 2 bases from V and 10 bases from J, the junction contained 3 bases not matched to a gene. The germline V gene has CDR1 MNHEY and CDR2 SVGAGI. The CDR3 protein is CASSYTGQGAAFF. CDR3 coding DNA: TGTGCCAGCAGTTACACCGGACAGGGGGCAGCTTTCTTT.

The chain has TRBV7-8 and TRBJ1-2; 8 bases align to TRBD1. Germline trimming cut 0 bases from V and 4 bases from J; bases unmatched to any gene: 4. Germline V gene lookup returns CDR1 SGHVS and CDR2 FQNEAQ. This CDR3 contains 15 residues. The CDR3 sequence is CASSLAETGVYGYTF. CDR3 nucleotide sequence: TGTGCCAGCAGCTTAGCCGAGACAGGGGTCTATGGCTACACCTTC.

The chain carries TRBV10-3 and TRBJ2-1; TRBD2 matches 7 bases. The CDR3 covers 16 residues. V was pared by 2 bases and J by 1 base, with 5 bases of the junction left unmatched. From germline, CDR1 is ENHRY and CDR2 SYGVKD. For the CDR3, the DNA is TGTGCCATCAGTGAGAGTTCAGCGGGATCCTACAATGAGCAGTTCTTC. This sequence encodes CAISESSAGSYNEQFF.

This clonotype was observed a handful of times. This sequence joins TRBV28 and TRBJ1-2; D is unresolved. Germline V gene sequence: CDR1 MDHEN, CDR2 SYDVKM. The CDR3 runs 13 residues. V was shortened by 3 bases and J by 4 bases, with 9 bases between the two germline ends. CDR3: CASSFRNSYGYTF. The CDR3 nucleotides are TGTGCCAGCAGTTTCCGGAACTCCTATGGCTACACCTTC.

The genes are TRBV4-1 and TRBJ1-5; 7 bases are shared with TRBD1. With V trimmed by 0 bases and J by 5 bases, 1 base remained unmatched. The CDR3 totals 14 residues. The germline V gene has CDR1 MGHRA and CDR2 YSYEKL. The CDR3: CASSQEGGYQPQHF. The CDR3 coding sequence is TGCGCCAGCAGCCAAGAAGGGGGCTATCAGCCCCAGCATTTT.

At least ten counts were recorded for this clonotype. The chain has TRBV27 and TRBJ2-1; no firm D call. Germline CDR1 MNHEY, CDR2 SMNVEV (reference sequence). V was clipped by 2 bases and J by 2 bases, with 7 bases between them. The CDR3 covers 14 residues. CDR3 DNA sequence: TGTGCCAGCAGTTTAGCGTTTACCTACAATGAGCAGTTCTTC. Translation gives CASSLAFTYNEQFF.

This clonotype was seen repeatedly, ten times or more. The rearrangement uses TRBV5-1 and TRBJ1-2; 7 positions match TRBD1. The V and J ends lost 4 bases and 2 bases, in that order; junction bases with no gene match: 5. This CDR3 spans 14 amino acids. Germline loops: CDR1 SGHRS, CDR2 YFSETQ. The CDR3 DNA is TGCGCCAGCAGCCCGGAACAGGGGAACTATGGCTACACCTTC. This codes for CASSPEQGNYGYTF.

This clonotype was observed at least ten times. This chain joins TRBV29-1 and TRBJ1-1; perhaps TRBD1 as D (5 bases). Germline CDR1 SQVTM, CDR2 ANQGSEA. The V gene lost 3 bases and the J gene lost 3 bases, with 14 bases spanning the gap. The CDR3 is 14 amino acids. CDR3 sequence (DNA): TGCAGCGTTGATAGTCCGGTGGGGGACACTGAAGCTTTCTTT. Translated: CSVDSPVGDTEAFF. Supplemented by reference TRBV29-1 and TRBJ1-1, the full variable domain reads SAVISQKPSRDICQRGTSLTIQCQVDSQVTMMFWYRQQPGQSLTLIATANQGSEATYESGFVIDKFPISRPNLTFSTLTVSNMSPEDSSIYLCSVDSPVGDTEAFFGQGTRLTVV.

This clonotype was counted many times. The chain carries TRBV7-9 and TRBJ2-1, with 9 bases that match TRBD1. In germline, CDR1 is SEHNR, CDR2 FQNEAQ (reference sequence). The ends lost 5 bases at V and 2 bases at J; junction bases unmatched: 4. The CDR3 is 15 amino acids. CDR3 nucleotides: TGTGCCAGCAGCCCCCGACAGGGGGCCTACAATGAGCAGTTCTTC. Translating gives CASSPRQGAYNEQFF.

This clonotype was seen a few times. The chain couples TRBV18 to TRBJ2-6; D gene unclear. Germline CDR1 reads KGHSH; CDR2 reads LQKENI. Trimming took 2 bases from V and 2 from J, leaving 7 bases between them. This CDR3 region has 15 residues. CDR3 coding DNA: TGTGCCAGCTCACCAATCGGTACTGGGGCCAACGTCCTGACTTTC. It translates to CASSPIGTGANVLTF. Combining the CDR3 with reference TRBV18 and TRBJ2-6 gives the whole variable domain NAGVMQNPRHLVRRRGQEARLRCSPMKGHSHVYWYRQLPEEGLKFMVYLQKENIIDESGMPKERFSAEFPKEGPSILRIQQVVRGDSAAYFCASSPIGTGANVLTFGAGSRLTVL.

Here the CDR3 DNA reads TGCGCCAGCAGCTACCGAGGACAGTTGAACACTGAAGCTTTCTTT. Its protein is CASSYRGQLNTEAFF. The chain couples TRBV5-1 to TRBJ1-1; TRBD1 might be the D (6 bases). V lost 3 bases, J lost 0 bases, and 12 bases lay in between. The CDR3 covers 15 residues. CDR1 and CDR2 (germline): SGHRS, YFSETQ. The full variable domain, in which reference TRBV5-1 and TRBJ1-1 provide the parts outside the CDR3, is KAGVTQTPRYLIKTRGQQVTLSCSPISGHRSVSWYQQTPGQGLQFLFEYFSETQRNKGNFPGRFSGRQFSNSRSEMNVSTLELGDSALYLCASSYRGQLNTEAFFGQGTRLTVV.

The genes are TRBV20-1 and TRBJ2-1; D possibly corresponds to TRBD2 (7 bases). Deletions cut 3 bases from V and 3 bases from J, with 15 bases between. CDR1 is DFQATT and CDR2 is SNEGSKA in the germline V gene (reference sequence). This CDR3 spans 15 amino acids. The DNA for the CDR3 is TGCAGTGCTAGTACGCCCGGGGGGCTCTACAATGAGCAGTTCTTC. Translated, it gives CSASTPGGLYNEQFF.

This clonotype came up many times. The CDR3 bases are TGTGCCAGCAGCTTAGGCCGGGTGGGCACCTGGGAGACCCAGTACTTC. Its protein product is CASSLGRVGTWETQYF. The chain employs TRBV7-2 and TRBJ2-5; no clear D. There are 16 residues in the CDR3. Trimming shortened V by 1 base and J by 5 bases, and 17 bases separated the two germline ends. Germline V gene data show CDR1 as SGHTA and CDR2 as FQGNSA.

This clonotype was counted between two and nine times. The V gene is TRBV10-2, the J gene TRBJ2-1; possibly TRBD2 for D (6 bases). The CDR3 is made up of 15 amino acids. The germline V gene has CDR1 WSHSY and CDR2 SAAADI. Trimming cost V 7 bases and J 7 bases, with 20 bases left between them. The CDR3 spells CASMKNREFHNEQFF. In DNA form, the CDR3 reads TGCGCCAGCATGAAAAACCGGGAGTTTCATAATGAGCAGTTCTTC.

This clonotype was detected many times. V and J are TRBV11-2 and TRBJ2-5, with D perhaps matching TRBD2 (5 bases). V was clipped by 5 bases and J by 2 bases, with 12 bases between them. The CDR3 has 14 amino acids. The V gene's germline CDR1 is SGHAT and CDR2 FQNNGV. CDR3 loop: CASSTQLGQETQYF. The CDR3 DNA is TGTGCCAGCAGCACCCAACTAGGTCAAGAGACCCAGTACTTC. The variable domain in full, completed from reference TRBV11-2 and TRBJ2-5, reads EAGVAQSPRYKIIEKRQSVAFWCNPISGHATLYWYQQILGQGPKLLIQFQNNGVVDDSQLPKDRFSAERLKGVDSTLKIQPAKLEDSAVYLCASSTQLGQETQYFGPGTRLLVL.

Ten or more counts support this clonotype. The rearrangement links TRBV20-1 to TRBJ2-3; 14 bases are shared with TRBD2. V lost 2 bases, J lost 4 bases, and 11 bases stayed unmatched. The V gene's germline CDR1 is DFQATT and CDR2 SNEGSKA (reference sequence). This CDR3 spans 18 amino acids. CDR3 residues: CSARYLGTSGSGADTQYF. CDR3 DNA: TGCAGTGCTAGATATCTGGGGACTAGCGGGAGTGGGGCAGATACGCAGTATTTT.

The chain carries TRBV4-2 and TRBJ2-3, with 9 bases identical to TRBD2. Germline values: CDR1 LGHNA, CDR2 YNFKEQ. J gave up 4 bases and V 6 bases, and 14 bases lay outside the gene matches. This CDR3 is built from 17 residues. The CDR3 sequence is CASSYTGLAGNSDTQYF. In DNA, the CDR3 is TGTGCCAGCAGTTACACCGGGCTAGCGGGAAATTCAGATACGCAGTATTTT.

This clonotype was observed many times. The chain joins TRBV5-6 to TRBJ1-2; D is uncertain. Trimming took off 6 bases at V and 0 bases at J, with 18 bases between the two ends. The germline gives CDR1 SGHDT, CDR2 YYEEEE. The CDR3 totals 16 residues. The CDR3 DNA sequence: TGTGCCAGCACCCAGCTTATATCAGAACCTAACTATGGCTACACCTTC. Translation gives CASTQLISEPNYGYTF.

This clonotype was detected many times. The genes are TRBV12-3 or TRBV12-4 and TRBJ2-7, with no clear D. The CDR3 consists of 12 residues. Trimming removed 3 bases at V and 4 bases at J, with 7 bases between. The CDR3 here is CASSFRNYEQYF. Written as DNA, the CDR3 is TGTGCCAGCAGTTTTAGGAATTACGAGCAGTACTTC.

Ten or more counts support this clonotype. The chain is built from TRBV27 and TRBJ1-1, with D perhaps TRBD1 (5 bases). V was pared by 2 bases and J by 8 bases, with 27 bases between. Germline assignment: CDR1 MNHEY and CDR2 SMNVEV (reference sequence). CDR3 length: 18 amino acids. The DNA for the CDR3 is TGTGCCAGCAGTTTAACTATTAGGGGCATTACCCGCCGGGGGGAAGCTTTCTTT. It specifies CASSLTIRGITRRGEAFF.

The chain is built from TRBV12-3 or TRBV12-4 and TRBJ1-4; 7 bases are a match to TRBD1. V gave up 4 bases and J gave up 11 bases; unmatched junction bases: 7. The CDR3 spans 13 residues. This chain's CDR3 is CASSYRQGAKLFF. DNA for the CDR3: TGTGCCAGCAGTTATAGACAGGGTGCGAAACTGTTTTTT.

In this sample, this clonotype turned up many times. V and J are TRBV9 and TRBJ2-3, with 11 bases identical to TRBD2. CDR3 length: 15 residues. The J segment lost 5 bases and the V segment lost 3 bases, leaving 5 bases of the junction unmatched. Per germline, CDR1 SGDLS and CDR2 YYNGEE. CDR3 loop: CASSAVAGGLDTQYF. As DNA, the CDR3 is TGTGCCAGCAGCGCCGTAGCGGGAGGGTTAGATACGCAGTATTTT.

This clonotype was picked up many times. The V gene is TRBV5-1, the J gene TRBJ2-1; 9 bases fit TRBD1. Trimming at V came to 7 bases and at J to 7 bases, leaving 12 bases not matched to a gene. The CDR3 loop spans 15 amino acids. Germline-derived CDR1 and CDR2 are SGHRS and YFSETQ. CDR3 sequence: CASSYSGQGLNEQFF. CDR3 nucleotide sequence: TGCGCCAGCTCCTACTCGGGACAGGGATTAAATGAGCAGTTCTTC. The variable domain in full, completed from reference TRBV5-1 and TRBJ2-1, reads KAGVTQTPRYLIKTRGQQVTLSCSPISGHRSVSWYQQTPGQGLQFLFEYFSETQRNKGNFPGRFSGRQFSNSRSEMNVSTLELGDSALYLCASSYSGQGLNEQFFGPGTRLTVL.